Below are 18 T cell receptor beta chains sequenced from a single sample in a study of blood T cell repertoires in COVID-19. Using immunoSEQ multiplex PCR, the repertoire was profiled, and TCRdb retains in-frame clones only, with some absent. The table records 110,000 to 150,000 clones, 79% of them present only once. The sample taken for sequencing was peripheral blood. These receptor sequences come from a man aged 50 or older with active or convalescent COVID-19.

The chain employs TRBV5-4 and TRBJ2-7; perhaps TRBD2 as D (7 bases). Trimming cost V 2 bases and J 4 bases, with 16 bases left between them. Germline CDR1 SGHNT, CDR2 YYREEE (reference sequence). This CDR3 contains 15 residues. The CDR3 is CASSFVAGALYEQYF. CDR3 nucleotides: TGTGCCAGCAGCTTTGTCGCGGGGGCGCTTTACGAGCAGTACTTC.

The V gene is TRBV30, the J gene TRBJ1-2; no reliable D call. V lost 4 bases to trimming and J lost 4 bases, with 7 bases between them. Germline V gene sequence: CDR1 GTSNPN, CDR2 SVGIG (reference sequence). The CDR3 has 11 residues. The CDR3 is CAWNLGYGYTF. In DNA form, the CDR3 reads TGTGCCTGGAACCTCGGCTATGGCTACACCTTC.

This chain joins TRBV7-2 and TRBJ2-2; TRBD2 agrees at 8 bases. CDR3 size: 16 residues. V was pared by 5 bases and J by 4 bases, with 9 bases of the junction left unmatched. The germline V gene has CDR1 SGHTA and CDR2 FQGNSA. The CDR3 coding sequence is TGTGCCAGCAGCCCCCGGGTAGCGGGGCTCACCGGGGAGCTGTTTTTT. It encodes CASSPRVAGLTGELFF. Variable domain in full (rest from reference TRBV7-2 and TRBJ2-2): GAGVSQSPSNKVTEKGKDVELRCDPISGHTALYWYRQSLGQGLEFLIYFQGNSAPDKSGLPSDRFSAERTGGSVSTLTIQRTQQEDSAVYLCASSPRVAGLTGELFFGEGSRLTVL.

The CDR3, as DNA: TGTGCCAGCAGCCCGGACAGGGGGCTTGGAGAGACCCAGTACTTC. The encoded protein is CASSPDRGLGETQYF. This sequence joins TRBV28 and TRBJ2-5, with 11 bases fitting TRBD1. Germline V gene data show CDR1 as MDHEN and CDR2 as SYDVKM. The CDR3 is 15 amino acids. Trimming at V came to 6 bases and at J to 4 bases, leaving 7 bases not matched to a gene.

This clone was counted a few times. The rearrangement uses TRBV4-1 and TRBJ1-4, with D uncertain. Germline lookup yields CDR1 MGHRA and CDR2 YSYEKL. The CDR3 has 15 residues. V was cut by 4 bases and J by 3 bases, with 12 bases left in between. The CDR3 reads CASSRRHAPNEKLFF. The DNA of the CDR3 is TGCGCCAGCAGCCGAAGACACGCCCCTAATGAAAAACTGTTTTTT.

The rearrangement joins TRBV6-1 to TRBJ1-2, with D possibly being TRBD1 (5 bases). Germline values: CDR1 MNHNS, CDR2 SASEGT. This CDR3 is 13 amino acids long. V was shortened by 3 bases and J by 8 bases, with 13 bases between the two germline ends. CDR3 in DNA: TGTGCCAGCAGTGATTTAGGGGTAGTAGGCTACACCTTC. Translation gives CASSDLGVVGYTF.

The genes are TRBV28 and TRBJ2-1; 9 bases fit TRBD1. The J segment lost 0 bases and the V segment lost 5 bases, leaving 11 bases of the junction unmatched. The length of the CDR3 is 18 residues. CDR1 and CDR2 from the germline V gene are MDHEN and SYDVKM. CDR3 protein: CASSAGTGSPSSYNEQFF. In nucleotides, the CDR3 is TGTGCCAGCAGTGCCGGGACAGGGTCCCCCAGCTCCTACAATGAGCAGTTCTTC.

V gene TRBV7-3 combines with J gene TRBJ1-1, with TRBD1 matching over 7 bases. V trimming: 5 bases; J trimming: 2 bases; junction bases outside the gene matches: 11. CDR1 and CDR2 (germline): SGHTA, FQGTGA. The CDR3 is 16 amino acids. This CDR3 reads CASSRDSSPLNTEAFF. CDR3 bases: TGTGCCAGCAGCAGGGACAGTTCCCCCTTAAACACTGAAGCTTTCTTT.

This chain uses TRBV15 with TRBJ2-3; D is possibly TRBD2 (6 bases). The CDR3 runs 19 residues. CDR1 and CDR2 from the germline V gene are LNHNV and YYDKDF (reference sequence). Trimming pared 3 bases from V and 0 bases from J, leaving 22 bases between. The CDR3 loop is CATSRGGGILGLSTDTQYF. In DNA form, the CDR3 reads TGTGCCACCAGCAGGGGAGGTGGGATCCTCGGACTGAGCACAGATACGCAGTATTTT. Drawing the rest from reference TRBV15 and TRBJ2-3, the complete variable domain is DAMVIQNPRYQVTQFGKPVTLSCSQTLNHNVMYWYQQKSSQAPKLLFHYYDKDFNNEADTPDNFQSRRPNTSFCFLDIRSPGLGDTAMYLCATSRGGGILGLSTDTQYFGPGTRLTVL.

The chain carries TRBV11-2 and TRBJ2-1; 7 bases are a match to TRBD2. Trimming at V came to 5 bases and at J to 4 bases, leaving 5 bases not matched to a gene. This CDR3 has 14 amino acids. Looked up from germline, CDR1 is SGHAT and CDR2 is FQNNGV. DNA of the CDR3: TGTGCCAGCAGCCGGAGCGGGGTTTACAATGAGCAGTTCTTC. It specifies CASSRSGVYNEQFF.

CDR3 in amino acids: CASSPRTGLNTEAFF. The CDR3 DNA reads as TGTGCCAGCAGCCCGAGGACAGGTTTGAACACTGAAGCTTTCTTT. This rearrangement joins TRBV7-2 to TRBJ1-1; 7 bases map to TRBD1. Germline V gives CDR1 SGHTA, CDR2 FQGNSA. The trim removed 5 bases at V and 0 bases at J, leaving 6 bases unmatched. This CDR3 is built from 15 residues.

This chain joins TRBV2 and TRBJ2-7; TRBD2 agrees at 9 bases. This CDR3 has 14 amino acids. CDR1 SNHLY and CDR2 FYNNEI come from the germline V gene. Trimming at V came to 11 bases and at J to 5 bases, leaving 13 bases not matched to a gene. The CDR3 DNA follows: TGTGCCTGCCAACCGGGACTAGCTGTCCACGAGCAGTACTTC. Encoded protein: CACQPGLAVHEQYF.

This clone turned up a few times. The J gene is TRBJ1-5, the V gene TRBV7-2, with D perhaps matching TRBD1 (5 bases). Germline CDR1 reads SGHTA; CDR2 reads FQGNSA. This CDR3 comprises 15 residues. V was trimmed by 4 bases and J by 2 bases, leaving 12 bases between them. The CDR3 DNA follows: TGTGCCAGCAGCTCTTACGGGGGGGGCAATCAGCCCCAGCATTTT. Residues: CASSSYGGGNQPQHF. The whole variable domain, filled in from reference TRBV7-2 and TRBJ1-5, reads GAGVSQSPSNKVTEKGKDVELRCDPISGHTALYWYRQSLGQGLEFLIYFQGNSAPDKSGLPSDRFSAERTGGSVSTLTIQRTQQEDSAVYLCASSSYGGGNQPQHFGDGTRLSIL.

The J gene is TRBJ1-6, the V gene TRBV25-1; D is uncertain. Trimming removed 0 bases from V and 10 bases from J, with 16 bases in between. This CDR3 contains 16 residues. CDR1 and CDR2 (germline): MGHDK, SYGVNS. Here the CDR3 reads CASSEYSFGVHSPLHF. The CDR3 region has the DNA TGTGCCAGCAGTGAATATAGCTTCGGGGTACACTCACCCCTCCACTTT.

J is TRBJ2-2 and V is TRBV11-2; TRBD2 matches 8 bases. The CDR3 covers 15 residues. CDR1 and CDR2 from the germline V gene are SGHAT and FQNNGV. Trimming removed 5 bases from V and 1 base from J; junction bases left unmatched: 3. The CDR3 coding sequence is TGTGCCAGCAGCCAGACTAGCGAGAACACCGGGGAGCTGTTTTTT. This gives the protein CASSQTSENTGELFF.

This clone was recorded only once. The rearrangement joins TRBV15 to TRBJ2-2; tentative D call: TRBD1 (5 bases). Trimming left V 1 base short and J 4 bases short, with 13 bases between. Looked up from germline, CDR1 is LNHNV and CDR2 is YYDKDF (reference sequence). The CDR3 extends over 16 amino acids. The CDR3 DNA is TGTGCCACCAGCAGAGCGTACAGGAGACTCACCGGGGAGCTGTTTTTT. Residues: CATSRAYRRLTGELFF. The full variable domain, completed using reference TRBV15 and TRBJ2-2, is DAMVIQNPRYQVTQFGKPVTLSCSQTLNHNVMYWYQQKSSQAPKLLFHYYDKDFNNEADTPDNFQSRRPNTSFCFLDIRSPGLGDTAMYLCATSRAYRRLTGELFFGEGSRLTVL.

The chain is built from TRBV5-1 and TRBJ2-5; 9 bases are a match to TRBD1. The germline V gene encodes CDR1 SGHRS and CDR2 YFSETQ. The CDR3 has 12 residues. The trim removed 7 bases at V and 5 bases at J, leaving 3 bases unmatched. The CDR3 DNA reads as TGCGCCAGCGGACAGGGGACGGAGACCCAGTACTTC. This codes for CASGQGTETQYF.

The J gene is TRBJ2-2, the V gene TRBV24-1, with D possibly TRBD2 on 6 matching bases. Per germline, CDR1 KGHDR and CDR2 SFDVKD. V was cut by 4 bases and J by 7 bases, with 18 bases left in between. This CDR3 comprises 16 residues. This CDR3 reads CATSEDLWGVDGELFF. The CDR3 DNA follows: TGTGCCACCAGTGAGGACCTGTGGGGGGTTGACGGGGAGCTGTTTTTT.